This T cell receptor (beta chain) stems from a study of blood T cell repertoires in COVID-19. Study context: Material from acute and convalescent COVID-19 was sourced from the United States, Italy and Spain. The analysed material was cDNA or gDNA that came from T cells, B-cell-depleted T cells, or PBMCs.

Germline CDR1 reads GTSNPN; CDR2 reads SVGIG (reference sequence). V lost 0 bases, J lost 2 bases, and 5 bases stayed unmatched. The CDR3 totals 16 residues. In the original analysis: Nucleated cell counts were estimated from reference gene primer amplification. Method: immunoSEQ multiplex PCR; TCRdb's copy keeps in-frame clones and lacks some. That table is the source of V, J and clone size, and D and trimming were worked out from the DNA. The repertoire holds tens of thousands of clones, with just over 85% as singletons. The rearrangement joins TRBV30 to TRBJ2-3, with TRBD2 identical over 10 bases. Sequencing input: peripheral blood. This clonotype was sampled from an elderly man with active COVID-19. This CDR3 is CAWSVSLAGVTDTQYF. The CDR3 coding sequence is TGTGCCTGGAGTGTTAGCCTAGCGGGAGTCACAGATACGCAGTATTTT.